The 10 T cell receptor beta chains in this list originate from one sample, sequenced in a study of shared clonotypes between healthy human individuals. The method was immunoSEQ multiplex PCR; TCRdb's version includes in-frame clones alone and lacks a portion of them. The sample has 2 million to 3 million clones; around nine tenths are singletons. The sample was naive CD4+ T cells sorted from blood. Subset meaning: CD45RA+ positively selected. All receptors come from a man aged 18 to 30 in good health.

The rearrangement joins TRBV5-4 to TRBJ1-5; D is undetermined. The germline CDR1 and CDR2 sequences are SGHNT and YYREEE (reference sequence). V gave up 4 bases and J gave up 7 bases, with 12 bases separating them. This CDR3 comprises 13 residues. The CDR3 DNA reads as TGTGCCAGCAGCAAGCTCGGGGAGCAGCCCCAGCATTTT. Translation: CASSKLGEQPQHF.

The CDR3 nucleotides are TGTGCCAGTAGTAGGCAACAGGGTAGTGAGCAGTTCTTC. It specifies CASSRQQGSEQFF. The chain recombines TRBV19 with TRBJ2-1, with TRBD1 as a possible D gene (6 bases). From germline, CDR1 is LNHDA and CDR2 SQIVND (reference sequence). V lost 4 bases and J lost 9, with 13 bases in between. This CDR3 is 13 amino acids long.

The CDR3: CASSFGQYNEKLFF. The CDR3 DNA sequence: TGCGCCAGCAGCTTTGGACAGTATAATGAAAAACTGTTTTTT. This rearrangement joins TRBV5-1 to TRBJ1-4; the D gene is possibly TRBD1 (6 bases). V lost 2 bases and J 4 bases, leaving 9 bases between the germline ends. The CDR3 totals 14 residues. Germline V gene sequence: CDR1 SGHRS, CDR2 YFSETQ. Variable domain in full (rest from reference TRBV5-1 and TRBJ1-4): KAGVTQTPRYLIKTRGQQVTLSCSPISGHRSVSWYQQTPGQGLQFLFEYFSETQRNKGNFPGRFSGRQFSNSRSEMNVSTLELGDSALYLCASSFGQYNEKLFFGSGTQLSVL.

V and J are TRBV27 and TRBJ2-1, with a weak D call TRBD1 (6 bases). Germline values: CDR1 MNHEY, CDR2 SMNVEV (reference sequence). This CDR3 contains 15 residues. V was cut by 6 bases and J by 5 bases, with 17 bases left in between. In DNA, the CDR3 is TGTGCCAGCAGCCTTGACAGGATACAGAACAATGAGCAGTTCTTC. Translation gives CASSLDRIQNNEQFF.

The gene calls are TRBV10-3 and TRBJ2-7, with TRBD1 as a possible D gene (5 bases). The CDR3 loop spans 13 amino acids. V was clipped by 3 bases and J by 6 bases, with 12 bases between them. Germline V gives CDR1 ENHRY, CDR2 SYGVKD. CDR3 sequence: CAISDPVRGEQYF. CDR3 sequence (DNA): TGTGCCATCAGTGACCCCGTAAGGGGCGAGCAGTACTTC.

This clone was seen once. One junction end does not reproduce the germline sequence, and a read error may be involved. V gene TRBV7-7 combines with J gene TRBJ1-3; possibly TRBD1 for D (6 bases). The germline CDR1 and CDR2 sequences are SSHAT and FNYEAQ (reference sequence). CDR3 length equals 15 residues. The CDR3 DNA is TGTGCTAGCAGCGCGTCCGGGACACCTGGAAACACCATATATTTT. This translates into CASSASGTPGNTIYF.

The rearrangement links TRBV19 to TRBJ2-7, with a weak D call TRBD2 (5 bases). This CDR3 is built from 13 residues. The germline V and J ends were trimmed by 5 bases and 1 base, with 9 bases remaining between them. Germline CDR1 and CDR2: LNHDA and SQIVND (reference sequence). For the CDR3, the DNA is TGTGCCAGTAGTCCCCGAGGGTCCTACGAGCAGTACTTC. Amino acids: CASSPRGSYEQYF.

J is TRBJ2-3 and V is TRBV5-4; D possibly matches TRBD1 or TRBD2 (7 bases each). The length of the CDR3 is 16 residues. Per the germline V gene, CDR1 is SGHNT and CDR2 is YYREEE (reference sequence). V shed 0 bases and J shed 3 bases, with 14 bases lying between them. The CDR3 is CASSLARGGGTDTQYF. CDR3 nucleotide sequence: TGTGCCAGCAGCTTGGCCAGGGGGGGTGGAACAGATACGCAGTATTTT.

This chain uses TRBV27 with TRBJ2-2, with 10 bases identical to TRBD2. Germline V gene sequence: CDR1 MNHEY, CDR2 SMNVEV (reference sequence). This CDR3 spans 15 amino acids. With V trimmed by 5 bases and J by 6 bases, 6 bases remained unmatched. CDR3 DNA sequence: TGTGCCAGCAGTCCTAGCGGGAGATTTGCCGGGGAGCTGTTTTTT. The encoded protein is CASSPSGRFAGELFF.

This clone occurred a few times. J is TRBJ1-1 and V is TRBV25-1; 9 positions agree with TRBD1. The CDR3 runs to 12 residues. The germline V gene encodes CDR1 MGHDK and CDR2 SYGVNS. V lost 10 bases, J lost 4 bases, and 4 bases stayed unmatched. The CDR3 DNA reads as TGTGCCACCACGGACAGGGGCACTGAAGCTTTCTTT. Its translation is CATTDRGTEAFF.